Sequencing of this T cell receptor (beta chain) was carried out in a study of blood T cell repertoires in COVID-19. Study overall: From T cells, B-cell-depleted T cells, or PBMCs came the material, which was cDNA or gDNA.

Original data processing: It was from reference gene primer amplification that nucleated cell counts were estimated. Using immunoSEQ multiplex PCR, the repertoire was profiled, and TCRdb retains in-frame clones only, with some absent. The DNA was the basis for D and trimming; V, J and clone size are from that table. The data show more than 20,000 clones, about 90% seen once. The J segment lost 3 bases and the V segment lost 6 bases, leaving 4 bases of the junction unmatched. CDR3 length: 13 residues. CDR1 is SQVTM and CDR2 is ANQGSEA in the germline V gene. This clonotype was obtained from a human donor in a cohort sampled during active COVID-19. The chain links TRBV29-1 to TRBJ1-1, with 10 positions matching TRBD1. The sequencing input was peripheral blood. The CDR3 reads CSVRDRGHTEAFF. CDR3 coding DNA: TGCAGCGTCCGAGACAGGGGGCACACTGAAGCTTTCTTT.